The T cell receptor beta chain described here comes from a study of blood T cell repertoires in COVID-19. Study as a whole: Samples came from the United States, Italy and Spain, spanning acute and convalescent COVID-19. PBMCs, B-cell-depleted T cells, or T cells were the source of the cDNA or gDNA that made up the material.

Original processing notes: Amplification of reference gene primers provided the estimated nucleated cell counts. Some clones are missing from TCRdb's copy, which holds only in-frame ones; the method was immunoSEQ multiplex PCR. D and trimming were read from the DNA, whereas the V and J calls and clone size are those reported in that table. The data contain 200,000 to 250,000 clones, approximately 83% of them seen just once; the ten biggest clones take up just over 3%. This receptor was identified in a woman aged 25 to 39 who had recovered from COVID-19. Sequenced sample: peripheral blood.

CDR3 sequence reads: CASSDPTGDAVGQYF. In DNA form, the CDR3 reads TGTGCCAGCAGTGACCCGACAGGGGACGCCGTCGGGCAGTACTTC. V usage is TRBV2 and J usage is TRBJ2-7; 8 bases map to TRBD1. Trimming cost V 3 bases and J 9 bases; bases outside gene matches: 13. The CDR3 is 15 amino acids. Germline V lookup: CDR1 SNHLY, CDR2 FYNNEI.